This T cell receptor beta chain was observed in a study of Ad26.COV2.S vaccination and SARS-CoV-2 variants. Overall study: Donor got 5x10^10 or 1x10^11 viral particles of Ad26.COV2.S. Notes on the study in general: Non-spike TCR breadth was similar in vaccine and placebo recipients.

Here immunoSEQ multiplex PCR was the method, and the copy in TCRdb shows in-frame clones only, minus some. The sample contains about 440,000 clones, around 85% of which appear only once. This clone has more than one count but fewer than ten. Antigen unknown. CDR1 and CDR2 (germline): MDHEN, SYDVKM. The V and J ends lost 7 bases and 6 bases respectively, with 22 bases between them. This CDR3 contains 16 residues. Treatment reported: roughly 19 received Ad26.COV2.S at low or high dose, single or two shots; five or six received placebo; per-sample allocation not given. Repertoires come from day 63 after the first vaccine or placebo injection. The individual, an adult aged 18-55 years, was a donor in Boston.

This clonotype was sampled from a person aged 18 to 65 who received the Ad26.COV2.S COVID-19 vaccine or a placebo. This rearrangement joins TRBV28 to TRBJ1-5; no clear D. The material was peripheral blood, obtained in a trial of Ad26.COV2.S vaccine versus placebo. The CDR3 protein is CASKGSLLAFGQPQHF. CDR3 in DNA: TGTGCCAGCAAAGGTTCGCTCCTGGCGTTCGGTCAGCCCCAGCATTTT.